Below are 15 T cell receptor beta chains sequenced from a single sample in a study of T cells expressing NK-cell markers. TCRdb reprocessed the 5' RACE reads and stores each CDR3 protein as one record, lacking DNA. Across a few hundred thousand distinct CDR3 sequences, the top ten clones capture 0.3% to 0.45% of the sample. The sequenced material came from blood T cells: a sorted CD56 or NKG2C T cell subset, CD4+ or CD8+ T cells, or bulk PBMC T cells (not recorded which). Receptors originate from a man between 18 and 35 years old in good health.

This chain joins TRBV6-1 and TRBJ2-2; the TCRdb call, TRBD1, lacks DNA for checking. The CDR3 is made up of 15 amino acids. The germline CDR1 and CDR2 sequences are MNHNS and SASEGT. The CDR3 is CASRGTGEATGELFF.

V gene TRBV12-3 or TRBV12-4 combines with J gene TRBJ2-3; the TCRdb D gene call, TRBD1, has no DNA to confirm it. This CDR3 has 18 amino acids. This chain's CDR3 is CASSLGTGEPISTDTQYF.

The rearrangement uses TRBV2 and TRBJ2-7. In germline, CDR1 is SNHLY, CDR2 FYNNEI. This CDR3 is 14 amino acids long. The CDR3 spells CASSASAGLYEQYF.

The genes are TRBV12-3 or TRBV12-4 and TRBJ2-3; the TCRdb call, TRBD2, lacks DNA for checking. This CDR3 comprises 17 residues. The CDR3 reads CASSFDLGGKGTDTQYF.

The chain uses TRBV3-1 and TRBJ2-2. CDR1 is LGHDT, CDR2 YNNKEL, per germline (reference sequence). The CDR3 spans 16 residues. CDR3 amino acids: CASSQIGGSNTGELFF.

The V and J genes are TRBV10-3 and TRBJ1-2. The CDR3 runs to 12 residues. Germline V gives CDR1 ENHRY, CDR2 SYGVKD. The CDR3: CAIKGRNYGYTF.

This chain links TRBV7-2 with TRBJ2-1. The CDR3 is made up of 12 amino acids. Germline CDR1 reads SGHTA; CDR2 reads FQGNSA. The CDR3 sequence: CASSSPYNEQFF.

The chain has TRBV11-1 and TRBJ2-2. CDR1 is SGHAT and CDR2 is FQDESV in the germline V gene (reference sequence). This CDR3 is 15 amino acids long. The chain's CDR3 is CASSSTRYSGGELFF. The whole variable domain, filled in from reference TRBV11-1 and TRBJ2-2, reads EAEVAQSPRYKITEKSQAVAFWCDPISGHATLYWYRQILGQGPELLVQFQDESVVDDSQLPKDRFSAERLKGVDSTLKIQPAELGDSAMYLCASSSTRYSGGELFFGEGSRLTVL.

The V and J genes are TRBV30 and TRBJ2-3; TCRdb selects TRBD1, and the lack of DNA leaves this call unchecked. Looked up from germline, CDR1 is GTSNPN and CDR2 is SVGIG (reference sequence). The CDR3 contains 15 residues. The CDR3 reads CACAGTPVSTDTQYF.

The J gene is TRBJ2-7, the V gene TRBV7-9. The germline V gene has CDR1 SEHNR and CDR2 FQNEAQ (reference sequence). CDR3 length: 11 residues. This CDR3 is CASSLEFEQYF.

The chain has TRBV20-1 and TRBJ2-2; the D gene TCRdb calls, TRBD1, cannot be checked with no DNA. Germline lookup yields CDR1 DFQATT and CDR2 SNEGSKA (reference sequence). This CDR3 has 17 amino acids. The CDR3 sequence: CSAKDRGQGLNTGELFF.

The rearrangement links TRBV20-1 to TRBJ2-5. The CDR3 sequence is 13 residues long. Germline values: CDR1 DFQATT, CDR2 SNEGSKA (reference sequence). This CDR3 reads CSARDGLQETQYF.

The chain is built from TRBV6-1 and TRBJ2-7; TCRdb gives TRBD2 as the D gene, but with no DNA this cannot be confirmed. Germline V lookup: CDR1 MNHNS, CDR2 SASEGT. The CDR3 loop spans 13 amino acids. The CDR3 here is CASRLAGAHEQYF.

This sequence joins TRBV10-3 and TRBJ1-1; absent DNA, TCRdb's TRBD1 call cannot be checked. Germline lookup yields CDR1 ENHRY and CDR2 SYGVKD. There are 13 residues in the CDR3. The CDR3 sequence is CAIRPGAESEAFF.

The chain combines TRBV20-1 with TRBJ2-7. Germline lookup yields CDR1 DFQATT and CDR2 SNEGSKA (reference sequence). The CDR3 totals 13 residues. The chain's CDR3 is CSARRDMRPEQYF.